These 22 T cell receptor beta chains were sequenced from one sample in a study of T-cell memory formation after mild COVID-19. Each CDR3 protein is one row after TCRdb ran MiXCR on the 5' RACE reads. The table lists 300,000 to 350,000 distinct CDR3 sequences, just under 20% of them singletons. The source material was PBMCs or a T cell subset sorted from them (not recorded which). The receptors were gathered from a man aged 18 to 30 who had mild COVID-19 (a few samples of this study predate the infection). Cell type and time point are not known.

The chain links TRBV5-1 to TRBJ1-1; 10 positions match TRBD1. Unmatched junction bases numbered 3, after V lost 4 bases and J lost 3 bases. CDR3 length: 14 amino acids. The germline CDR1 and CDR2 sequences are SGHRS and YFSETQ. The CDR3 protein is CASSGTGAYTEAFF. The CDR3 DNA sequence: TGCGCCAGCAGCGGGACAGGGGCGTACACTGAAGCTTTCTTT.

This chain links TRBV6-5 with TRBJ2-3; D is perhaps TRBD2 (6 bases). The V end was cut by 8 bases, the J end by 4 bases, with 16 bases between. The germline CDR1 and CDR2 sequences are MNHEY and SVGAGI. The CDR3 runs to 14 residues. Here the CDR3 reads CASHWRGLPDTQYF. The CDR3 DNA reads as TGTGCCAGCCACTGGCGGGGTTTGCCAGATACGCAGTATTTT.

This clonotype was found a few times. This CDR3 is CASSQEGSLWGTEAFF. The CDR3 DNA follows: TGCGCCAGCAGCCAAGAAGGGAGCCTTTGGGGGACTGAAGCTTTCTTT. This sequence joins TRBV4-1 and TRBJ1-1; TRBD1 might be the D (5 bases). Germline V gives CDR1 MGHRA, CDR2 YSYEKL. V was cut by 0 bases and J by 5 bases, with 16 bases left in between. This CDR3 has 16 residues.

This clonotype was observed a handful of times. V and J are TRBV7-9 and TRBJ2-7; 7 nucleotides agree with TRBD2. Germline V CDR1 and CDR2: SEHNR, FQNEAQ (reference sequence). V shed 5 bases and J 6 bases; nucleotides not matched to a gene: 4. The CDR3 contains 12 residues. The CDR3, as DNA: TGTGCCAGCAGCCGTCTAGCGGCCGAGCAGTACGTC. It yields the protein CASSRLAAEQYV.

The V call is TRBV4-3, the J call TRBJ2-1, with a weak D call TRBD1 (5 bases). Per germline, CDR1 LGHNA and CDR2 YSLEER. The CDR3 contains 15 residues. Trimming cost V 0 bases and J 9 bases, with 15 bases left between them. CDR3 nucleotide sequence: TGCGCCAGCAGCCAAGATTCGGGCAGGGTTTCTGAGCAGTTCTTC. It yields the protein CASSQDSGRVSEQFF.

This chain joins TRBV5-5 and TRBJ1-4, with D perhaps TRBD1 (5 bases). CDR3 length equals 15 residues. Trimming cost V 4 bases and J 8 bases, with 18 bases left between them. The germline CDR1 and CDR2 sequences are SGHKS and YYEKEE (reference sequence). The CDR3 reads CASSGTDPRKEKLFF. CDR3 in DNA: TGTGCCAGCAGCGGGACGGACCCTAGGAAGGAAAAACTGTTTTTT. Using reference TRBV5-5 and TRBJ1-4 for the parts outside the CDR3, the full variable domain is DAGVTQSPTHLIKTRGQQVTLRCSPISGHKSVSWYQQVLGQGPQFIFQYYEKEERGRGNFPDRFSARQFPNYSSELNVNALLLGDSALYLCASSGTDPRKEKLFFGSGTQLSVL.

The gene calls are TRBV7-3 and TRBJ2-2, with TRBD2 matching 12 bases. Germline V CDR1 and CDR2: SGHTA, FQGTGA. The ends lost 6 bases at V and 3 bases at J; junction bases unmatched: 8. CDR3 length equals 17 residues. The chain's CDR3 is CASSHLAGGPYTGELFF. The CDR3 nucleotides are TGTGCCAGCAGTCATCTAGCGGGGGGGCCTTACACCGGGGAGCTGTTTTTT.

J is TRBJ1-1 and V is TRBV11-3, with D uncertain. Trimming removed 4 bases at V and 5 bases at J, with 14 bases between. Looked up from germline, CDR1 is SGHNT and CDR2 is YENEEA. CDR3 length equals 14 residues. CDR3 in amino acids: CASSSQREGTEAFF. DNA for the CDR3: TGTGCCAGCAGCTCCCAGCGTGAGGGAACTGAAGCTTTCTTT.

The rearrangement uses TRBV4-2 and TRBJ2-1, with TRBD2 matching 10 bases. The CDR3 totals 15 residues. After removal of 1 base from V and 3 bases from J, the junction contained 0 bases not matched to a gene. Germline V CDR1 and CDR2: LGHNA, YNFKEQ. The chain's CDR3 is CASSQGTSGYNEQFF. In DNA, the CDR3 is TGTGCCAGCAGCCAAGGGACTAGCGGCTACAATGAGCAGTTCTTC.

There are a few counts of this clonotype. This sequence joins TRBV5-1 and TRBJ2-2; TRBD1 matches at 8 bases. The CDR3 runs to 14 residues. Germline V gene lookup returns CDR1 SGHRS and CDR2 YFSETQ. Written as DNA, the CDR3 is TGCGCGACCAAGACAGGGGTTAACACCGGGGAGCTGTTTTTT. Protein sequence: CATKTGVNTGELFF.

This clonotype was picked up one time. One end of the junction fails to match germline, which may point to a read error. The CDR3, as DNA: TGTTCCAGCAGCCGAGACAGGGGCCGGGAGCTGTTTTTT. Protein: CSSSRDRGRELFF. V is TRBV6-6 and J is TRBJ2-2, with 8 bases aligning to TRBD1. This CDR3 is 13 amino acids long. Germline values: CDR1 MNHNY, CDR2 SVGAGI (reference sequence).

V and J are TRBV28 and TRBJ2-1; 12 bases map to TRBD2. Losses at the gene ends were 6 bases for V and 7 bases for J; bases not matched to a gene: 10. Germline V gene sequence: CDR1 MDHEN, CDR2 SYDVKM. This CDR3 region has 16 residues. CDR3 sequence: CASRTASGGAGNEQFF. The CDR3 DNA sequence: TGTGCCAGCAGAACTGCTAGCGGGGGGGCTGGAAATGAGCAGTTCTTC.

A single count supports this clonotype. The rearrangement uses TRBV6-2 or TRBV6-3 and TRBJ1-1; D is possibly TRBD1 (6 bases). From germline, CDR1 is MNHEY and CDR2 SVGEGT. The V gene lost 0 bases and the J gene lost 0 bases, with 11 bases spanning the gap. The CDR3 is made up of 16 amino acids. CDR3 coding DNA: TGTGCCAGCAGTTACTCGACTCGGACAGTGAACACTGAAGCTTTCTTT. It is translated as CASSYSTRTVNTEAFF.

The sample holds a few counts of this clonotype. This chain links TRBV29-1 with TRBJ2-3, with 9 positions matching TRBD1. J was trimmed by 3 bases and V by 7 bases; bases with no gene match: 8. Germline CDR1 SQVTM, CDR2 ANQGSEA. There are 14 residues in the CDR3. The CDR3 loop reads CSATDRGRTDTQYF. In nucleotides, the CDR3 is TGCAGCGCAACGGACAGGGGTAGGACAGATACGCAGTATTTT.

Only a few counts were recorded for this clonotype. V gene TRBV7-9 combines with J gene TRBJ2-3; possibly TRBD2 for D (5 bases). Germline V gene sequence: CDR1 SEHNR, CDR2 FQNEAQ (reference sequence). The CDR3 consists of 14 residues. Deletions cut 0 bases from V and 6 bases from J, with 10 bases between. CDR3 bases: TGTGCCAGCAGCTTAGCCCGGCGGAGGGATACGCAGTATTTT. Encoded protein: CASSLARRRDTQYF.

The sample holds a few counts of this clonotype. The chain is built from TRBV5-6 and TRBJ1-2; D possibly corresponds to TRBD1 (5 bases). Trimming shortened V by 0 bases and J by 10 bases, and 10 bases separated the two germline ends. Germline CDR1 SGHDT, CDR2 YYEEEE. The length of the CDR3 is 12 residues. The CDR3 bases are TGTGCCAGCAGCTTGGGGCACAGGCTCTACACCTTC. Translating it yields CASSLGHRLYTF.

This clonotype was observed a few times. The CDR3 here is CASSVEAGGRETQYF. The CDR3 DNA sequence: TGTGCCAGCAGCGTAGAGGCGGGGGGACGAGAGACCCAGTACTTC. The chain couples TRBV9 to TRBJ2-5, with 8 bases lining up with TRBD2. There are 15 residues in the CDR3. In germline, CDR1 is SGDLS, CDR2 YYNGEE. J was trimmed by 4 bases and V by 0 bases; bases with no gene match: 5.

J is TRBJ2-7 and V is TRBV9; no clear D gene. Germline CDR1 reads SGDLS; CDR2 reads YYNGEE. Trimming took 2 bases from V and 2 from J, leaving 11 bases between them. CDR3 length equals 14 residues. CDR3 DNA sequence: TGTGCCAGCAGCGTTGGTCCCGCGGCCTACGAGCAGTACTTC. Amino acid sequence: CASSVGPAAYEQYF.

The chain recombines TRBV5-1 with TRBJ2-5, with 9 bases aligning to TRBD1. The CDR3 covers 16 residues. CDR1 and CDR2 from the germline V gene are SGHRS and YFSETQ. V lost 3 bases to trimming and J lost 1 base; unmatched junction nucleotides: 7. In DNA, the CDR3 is TGCGCCAGCAGCTCTACAGGGGGCGTCGTCCAAGAGACCCAGTACTTC. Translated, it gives CASSSTGGVVQETQYF.

The CDR3 reads CASSYGPGGDTQYF. DNA for the CDR3: TGTGCCAGCAGTTACGGACCAGGTGGAGATACGCAGTATTTT. The chain employs TRBV6-5 and TRBJ2-3, with D hard to call. The CDR3 runs to 14 residues. The germline V gene encodes CDR1 MNHEY and CDR2 SVGAGI. V shed 2 bases and J shed 5 bases, with 11 bases lying between them.

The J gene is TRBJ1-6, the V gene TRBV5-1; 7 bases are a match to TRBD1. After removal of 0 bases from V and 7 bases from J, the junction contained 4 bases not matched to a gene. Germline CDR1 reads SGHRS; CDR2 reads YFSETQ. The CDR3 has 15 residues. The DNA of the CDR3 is TGCGCCAGCAGCTTGGCACAGGGGTGGAATTCACCCCTCCACTTT. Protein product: CASSLAQGWNSPLHF.

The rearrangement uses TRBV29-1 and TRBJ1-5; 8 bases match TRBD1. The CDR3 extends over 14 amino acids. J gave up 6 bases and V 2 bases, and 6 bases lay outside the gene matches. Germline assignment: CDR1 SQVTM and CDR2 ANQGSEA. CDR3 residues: CSVETQGAGQPQHF. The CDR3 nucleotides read TGCAGCGTTGAAACCCAGGGGGCCGGTCAGCCCCAGCATTTT.